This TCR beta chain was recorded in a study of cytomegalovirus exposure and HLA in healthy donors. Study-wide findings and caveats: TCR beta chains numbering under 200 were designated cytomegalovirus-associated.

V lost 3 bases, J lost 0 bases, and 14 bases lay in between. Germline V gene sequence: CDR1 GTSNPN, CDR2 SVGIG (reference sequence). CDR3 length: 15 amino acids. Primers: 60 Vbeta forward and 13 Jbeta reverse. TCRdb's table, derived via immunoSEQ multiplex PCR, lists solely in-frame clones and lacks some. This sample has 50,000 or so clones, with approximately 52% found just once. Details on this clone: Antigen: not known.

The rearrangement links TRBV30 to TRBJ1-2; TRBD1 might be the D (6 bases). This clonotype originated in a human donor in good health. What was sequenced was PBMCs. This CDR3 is CAWSPGQPANYGYTF. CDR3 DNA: TGTGCCTGGAGCCCCGGACAGCCGGCTAACTATGGCTACACCTTC.